One and the same sample provided the 12 T cell receptor beta chains below, sequenced in a study of tumor-infiltrating lymphocytes in primary liver carcinoma. Blood RNA came from unsorted whole blood; germline DNA was also extracted. A primer in the constant region served to generate TCR beta cDNA from 500 ng of total RNA. Slightly modified ARM-PCR, run as three nested multiplex PCR rounds, produced the TCR beta libraries. The first two PCR rounds, nine to ten cycles each, used TRBV1-TRBV30 forward primers and a C-beta reverse primer. Using its own MiXCR run on the multiplex PCR reads, TCRdb lists one record per CDR3 protein. Of hundreds of thousands of distinct CDR3 sequences in the sample, about 50% were seen once. The sample consisted of peripheral blood. Every receptor here comes from a woman between 25 and 40 years old with primary liver carcinoma and hepatitis B virus infection.

There are a few counts of this clonotype. J is TRBJ1-1 and V is TRBV7-8; 10 nucleotides match TRBD1. The CDR3 runs 15 residues. Trimming took 1 base from V and 11 from J; bases not matched to a gene: 10. CDR1 is SGHVS, CDR2 FQNEAQ, per germline. The CDR3 DNA sequence: TGTGCCAGCAGCTTAGTTACCGGGACAGGGGTGGGTGCTTTCTTT. Its protein product is CASSLVTGTGVGAFF.

In regard to this clonotype: A read error may be the cause here, since a much bigger clone is one base away. The chain uses TRBV4-2 and TRBJ1-4; D perhaps matches TRBD1 (6 bases). Per the germline V gene, CDR1 is LGHNA and CDR2 is YNFKEQ. The CDR3 is 15 amino acids. For the CDR3, the DNA is TGTGCCAGCAGCCAAGGGACCGAGAGGGGGGAAAAACTGTTATTT. Translation gives CASSQGTERGEKLLF.

The chain is built from TRBV28 and TRBJ2-4; TRBD2 matches at 9 bases. V was pared by 5 bases and J by 7 bases, with 9 bases of the junction left unmatched. CDR1 MDHEN and CDR2 SYDVKM come from the germline V gene. The CDR3 sequence is 15 residues long. In DNA, the CDR3 is TGTGCCAGCAGTGAAGCGGGAGGAACTAATAACATTCAGTACTTC. It yields the protein CASSEAGGTNNIQYF. Full variable domain (rest looked up from reference TRBV28 and TRBJ2-4): DVKVTQSSRYLVKRTGEKVFLECVQDMDHENMFWYRQDPGLGLRLIYFSYDVKMKEKGDIPEGYSVSREKKERFSLILESASTNQTSMYLCASSEAGGTNNIQYFGAGTRLSVL.

In this sample, this clonotype turned up a few times. In DNA form, the CDR3 reads TGTGCCAGCAGCGGCTGGCATCGAAACATTCAGTACTTC. Protein: CASSGWHRNIQYF. This sequence joins TRBV11-3 and TRBJ2-4; D is unresolved. V gave up 5 bases and J gave up 6 bases, with 11 bases separating them. CDR1 is SGHNT and CDR2 is YENEEA in the germline V gene. CDR3 length: 13 residues.

This rearrangement joins TRBV4-1 to TRBJ1-6; D possibly corresponds to TRBD1 (5 bases). V was trimmed by 0 bases and J by 7 bases, leaving 16 bases between them. CDR3 length: 17 residues. From germline, CDR1 is MGHRA and CDR2 YSYEKL. The CDR3 DNA is TGCGCCAGCAGCCAAGACGTCCGCCGACAGCCAAATTCACCCCTCCACTTT. It translates to CASSQDVRRQPNSPLHF.

This chain links TRBV5-8 with TRBJ2-5; D may be TRBD1 (9 bases). The germline CDR1 and CDR2 sequences are SGHTS and YDEGEE. The CDR3 length is 16 residues. With 4 bases removed from V and 6 bases from J, the gap between germline ends came to 22 bases. The CDR3: CASSPGGRDRGKTQYF. The CDR3 DNA follows: TGTGCCAGCAGCCCGGGAGGGCGAGACAGGGGGAAGACCCAGTACTTC.

Notes on this clonotype: A much larger clone differs from this one at a single base, so this may be a read error. The V call is TRBV12-5, the J call TRBJ2-3; no reliable D call. This CDR3 is 12 amino acids long. Looked up from germline, CDR1 is LGHNT and CDR2 is FRNRAP. The CDR3 protein is CGSGRGTDTQYF. The CDR3 region has the DNA TGTGGTAGTGGTAGAGGCACAGATACGCAGTATTTT.

Details on this clonotype: An end of the junction does not agree with germline; a read error may underlie this. The chain couples TRBV4-3 to TRBJ1-1, with D unresolved. The length of the CDR3 is 15 residues. The germline V gene encodes CDR1 LGHNA and CDR2 YSLEER. The CDR3 DNA follows: TGTGCCAGCAGCCAAGAATGGGGTGGTAACACTGAAGTTTTCTTT. It yields the protein CASSQEWGGNTEVFF.

This clonotype showed up just a few times. The CDR3 bases are TGTGCCAGCAGCTTTAAGCCGACTAGCGGGACGCTCGAGCAGTACTTC. Its translation: CASSFKPTSGTLEQYF. The chain has TRBV5-6 and TRBJ2-7; 11 bases map to TRBD2. The CDR3 has 16 residues. V shed 2 bases and J 6 bases; nucleotides not matched to a gene: 10. Germline V gene data show CDR1 as SGHDT and CDR2 as YYEEEE.

This chain links TRBV5-6 with TRBJ2-1; 16 bases are shared with TRBD2. The germline gives CDR1 SGHDT, CDR2 YYEEEE. This CDR3 has 20 amino acids. Trimming cost V 0 bases and J 7 bases; bases outside gene matches: 13. DNA for the CDR3: TGTGCCAGCAGCTTGGTTGGGACTAGCGGGAGGGGAATAGTAGGGAATGAGCAGTTCTTC. As protein: CASSLVGTSGRGIVGNEQFF. Based on the CDR3 plus reference TRBV5-6 and TRBJ2-1, the full variable domain is DAGVTQSPTHLIKTRGQQVTLRCSPKSGHDTVSWYQQALGQGPQFIFQYYEEEERQRGNFPDRFSGHQFPNYSSELNVNALLLGDSALYLCASSLVGTSGRGIVGNEQFFGPGTRLTVL.

The sample holds a few counts of this clonotype. The chain is built from TRBV12-3 or TRBV12-4 and TRBJ1-1, with D perhaps TRBD1 (5 bases). The CDR3 loop spans 16 amino acids. V lost 3 bases and J 4 bases, leaving 18 bases between the germline ends. The DNA of the CDR3 is TGTGCCAGCAGTTTCGTCCTGAGGGGATGGGGCACTGAAGCTTTCTTT. Translated: CASSFVLRGWGTEAFF.

The chain links TRBV5-5 to TRBJ2-1, with D maybe TRBD2 (6 bases). CDR1 SGHKS and CDR2 YYEKEE come from the germline V gene (reference sequence). The CDR3 is 12 residues long. The V and J ends lost 1 base and 15 bases respectively, with 14 bases between them. The CDR3 here is CASSLSGSDGFF. The CDR3 coding sequence is TGTGCCAGCAGCTTGTCCGGGAGTGATGGGTTCTTC.